The table lists the clone carrying this T cell receptor beta chain with a count of one. Its antigen is undetermined. The data derive from a study of T cell repertoires in cytomegalovirus infection. CDR1 and CDR2 (germline): DFQATT, SNEGSKA (reference sequence). The CDR3 has 14 amino acids. Trimming left V 2 bases short and J 4 bases short, with 9 bases between. Notes on the study in general: Totalled public TCR beta family frequency picked out people who carried CMV plus the relevant HLA. Clonotype analysis showed dominance of the ex vivo response by HLA-C-restricted CMV-specific TCR beta clonotypes.

TCRdb reanalysed the reads using MiXCR and keeps one entry per CDR3 protein. This sample has roughly 310,000 distinct CDR3 sequences, with about a sixth found just once. J is TRBJ2-6 and V is TRBV20-1; D is undetermined. The sequenced material came from PBMCs. This sequence originates from a human donor in good health (CMV status not recorded). Some clones in this sample may be carry-over from other donors' samples. DNA for the CDR3: TGCAGTGCTAGACAGCTGAGGGGGGCCAACGTCCTGACTTTC. Its translation: CSARQLRGANVLTF.